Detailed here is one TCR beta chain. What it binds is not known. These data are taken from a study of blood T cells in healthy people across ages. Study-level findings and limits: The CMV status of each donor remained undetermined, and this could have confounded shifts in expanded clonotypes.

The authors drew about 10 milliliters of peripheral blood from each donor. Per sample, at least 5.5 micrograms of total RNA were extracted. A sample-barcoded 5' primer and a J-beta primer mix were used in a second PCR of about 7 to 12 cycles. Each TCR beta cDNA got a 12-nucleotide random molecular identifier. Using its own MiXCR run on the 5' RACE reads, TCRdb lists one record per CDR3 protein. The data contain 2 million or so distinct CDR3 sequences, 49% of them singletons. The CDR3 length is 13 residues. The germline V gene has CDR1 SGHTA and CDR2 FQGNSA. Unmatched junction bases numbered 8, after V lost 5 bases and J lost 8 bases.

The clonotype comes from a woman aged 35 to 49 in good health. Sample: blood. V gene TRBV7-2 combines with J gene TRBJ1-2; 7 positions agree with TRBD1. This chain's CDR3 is CASSLYRDRGYTF. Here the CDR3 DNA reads TGTGCCAGCAGCCTATACCGGGACAGAGGCTACACCTTC.